The 2 T cell receptor beta chains below all came from one sample that was sequenced in a study of blood T cell repertoires in COVID-19. Some clones are missing from TCRdb's copy, which holds only in-frame ones; the method was immunoSEQ multiplex PCR. Found here are about 100,000 clones, almost 90% of them singletons; the top ten hold about 5.3%. Material for sequencing was peripheral blood. The receptors were gathered from a human donor in a cohort sampled during active COVID-19.

The chain uses TRBV12-3 or TRBV12-4 and TRBJ1-2; no firm D call. V gave up 7 bases and J gave up 4 bases, with 13 bases separating them. The length of the CDR3 is 13 residues. For the CDR3, the DNA is TGTGCCAGCATCCCCGGACTGGCCTATGGCTACACCTTC. This sequence encodes CASIPGLAYGYTF.

This chain joins TRBV4-1 and TRBJ1-5, with unresolved D. The CDR3 runs 14 residues. Germline values: CDR1 MGHRA, CDR2 YSYEKL. The V end lost 0 bases, the J end lost 6 bases, and 9 bases lay between the germline ends. The CDR3 DNA reads TGCGCCAGCAGCCAAGATCTTGTCCGTCAGCCCCAGCATTTT. It specifies CASSQDLVRQPQHF.